This is a list of T cell receptor beta chains from one sample in a study of T cells in Graves' hyperthyroidism and ophthalmopathy. Using its own MiXCR run on the multiplex PCR reads, TCRdb lists one record per CDR3 protein. The sample has approximately 400,000 distinct CDR3 sequences, 15% seen once. The sequenced sample consisted of blood. These receptors all stem from a woman under 40 with Graves' hyperthyroidism. Each CDR3 is given with its conserved first and last residue. A D gene is named only where the DNA matches it firmly. Clone size, where shown, is once, few, many, or a class for clones that have expanded.

j_gene	abundance	v_gene	d_gene	CDR3aa	CDR3nt
TRBJ1-5	.	TRBV18	TRBD1	CASSRPGQGVLSNQPQHF	TGTGCCAGCTCACGGCCGGGACAGGGCGTTTTGAGCAATCAGCCCCAGCATTTT
TRBJ2-1	many	TRBV7-9	.	CASSLVAYEQFF	TGTGCCAGCAGCTTAGTGGCTTATGAGCAGTTCTTC
TRBJ2-1	many	TRBV28	TRBD2	CASSLGVGPGLQSNNEQFF	TGTGCCAGCAGTCTAGGTGTGGGTCCGGGACTACAGAGTAACAATGAGCAGTTCTTC
TRBJ2-3	many	TRBV7-9	.	CASSSRAVADTQYF	TGTGCCAGCAGCTCCCGAGCAGTCGCAGATACGCAGTATTTT
TRBJ1-3	.	TRBV27	TRBD1	CASSAHRGDSSGNTIYF	TGTGCCAGCAGTGCACACAGGGGCGATAGCTCTGGAAACACCATATATTTT
TRBJ1-6	.	TRBV30	.	CAWSQGTKNSPLHF	TGTGCCTGGAGTCAGGGGACGAAAAATTCACCCCTCCACTTT
TRBJ1-1	many	TRBV7-9	.	CASSFGTVNTEAFF	TGTGCCAGCAGCTTCGGGACGGTGAACACTGAAGCTTTCTTT
TRBJ2-7	.	TRBV4-1	.	CASSQLFPYEQYF	TGCGCCAGCAGCCAACTCTTTCCTTACGAGCAGTACTTC
TRBJ2-1	few	TRBV24-1	.	CATSDNERYNEQFF	TGTGCCACCAGTGATAACGAACGCTACAATGAGCAGTTCTTC
TRBJ2-5	many	TRBV24-1	.	CATSDLSGSGKETQYF	TGTGCCACCAGTGACCTGAGCGGGTCCGGGAAAGAGACCCAGTACTTC
TRBJ2-3	many	TRBV5-1	TRBD2	CASSLVPQAGGLTDTQYF	TGCGCCAGCAGCTTGGTACCTCAAGCGGGAGGCCTCACAGATACGCAGTATTTT
TRBJ1-4	few	TRBV6-1	.	CASSDGTDEKLFF	TGTGCCAGCAGTGATGGGACGGATGAAAAACTGTTTTTT
TRBJ1-1	few	TRBV20-1	TRBD1	CSAPRTGASTEAFF	TGCAGTGCTCCCCGGACAGGGGCTAGCACTGAAGCTTTCTTT
TRBJ2-3	many	TRBV10-3	.	CAISERASTDTQYF	TGTGCCATCAGTGAGCGGGCCAGCACAGATACGCAGTATTTT
TRBJ2-7	.	TRBV4-2	TRBD2	CASSQERLASTSYEQYF	TGTGCCAGCAGCCAAGAGAGACTAGCGAGCACCAGTTACGAGCAGTACTTC
TRBJ2-1	few	TRBV7-9	TRBD2	CASSNGGLRFSNEQFF	TGTGCCAGCAGCAACGGGGGACTACGATTTTCCAATGAGCAGTTCTTC
TRBJ2-1	many	TRBV30	TRBD2	CAWSVRLAGSNEQFF	TGTGCCTGGAGTGTGAGACTAGCGGGATCCAATGAGCAGTTCTTC
TRBJ1-1	many	TRBV6-1	TRBD1	CASSPRTGGLTEAFF	TGTGCCAGCAGTCCGCGGACAGGGGGATTGACTGAAGCTTTCTTT
TRBJ1-1	many	TRBV6-1	.	CASTPERNTEAFF	TGTGCCAGCACCCCCGAGAGGAACACTGAAGCTTTCTTT
TRBJ1-1	many	TRBV28	.	CASSYQGGETEAFF	TGTGCCAGCAGTTACCAGGGTGGAGAGACTGAAGCTTTCTTT
TRBJ1-2	many	TRBV3-1	.	CASSQGYQNYGYTF	TGTGCCAGCAGCCAAGGGTACCAAAACTATGGCTACACCTTC
TRBJ2-4	.	TRBV20-1	.	CSASVRGGAKNIQYF	TGCAGTGCTAGTGTCAGGGGGGGGGCCAAAAACATTCAGTACTTC
TRBJ1-1	many	TRBV12-3/TRBV12-4	TRBD1	CASSPLTGEVSTLNTEAFF	TGTGCCAGCAGCCCCCTGACAGGGGAGGTTTCGACCCTGAACACTGAAGCTTTCTTT
TRBJ2-7	many	TRBV3-1	TRBD2	CASSHPGGNAYEQYF	TGTGCCAGCAGCCATCCGGGGGGAAATGCCTACGAGCAGTACTTC
TRBJ2-5	.	TRBV7-9	TRBD2	CASSLTPRTSGNQETQYF	TGTGCCAGCAGCCTTACCCCACGGACTAGCGGGAATCAAGAGACCCAGTACTTC
TRBJ1-2	.	TRBV6-1	.	CASRMRSSNYGYTF	TGTGCCAGCAGAATGCGGTCTTCTAACTATGGCTACACCTTC
TRBJ2-3	few	TRBV6-1	TRBD1	CAASPGQGFTDTQYF	TGTGCCGCAAGCCCGGGACAGGGGTTCACAGATACGCAGTATTTT
TRBJ2-7	many	TRBV27	TRBD2	CASSFTSGIFEQYF	TGTGCCAGCAGTTTCACTAGCGGGATATTCGAGCAGTACTTC
TRBJ2-7	.	TRBV12-3/TRBV12-4	.	CASGLVMGREQYF	TGTGCCAGCGGTTTAGTAATGGGGCGGGAGCAGTACTTC
TRBJ2-7	few	TRBV2	TRBD1	CASGQVPYEQYF	TGTGCCAGTGGACAGGTGCCCTACGAGCAGTACTTC
TRBJ1-3	many	TRBV12-3/TRBV12-4	.	CASSLYRGNTIYF	TGTGCCAGCAGCCTCTACCGGGGAAACACCATATATTTT
TRBJ1-5	many	TRBV7-8	.	CASSLEFWGTGQPQHF	TGTGCCAGCAGCTTAGAGTTTTGGGGGACCGGTCAGCCCCAGCATTTT
TRBJ2-7	few	TRBV10-2	.	CASRWGDGYEQYF	TGCGCCAGCCGGTGGGGAGACGGTTACGAGCAGTACTTC
TRBJ2-7	.	TRBV29-1	.	CSVVRDEQYF	TGCAGCGTTGTAAGGGACGAGCAGTACTTC
TRBJ2-1	few	TRBV6-4	TRBD2	CASMARAGGHNEQFF	TGTGCCAGCATGGCCCGAGCGGGAGGGCACAATGAGCAGTTCTTC
TRBJ2-5	few	TRBV7-3	.	CASSPGSAETQYF	TGTGCCAGCAGCCCAGGGTCCGCAGAGACCCAGTACTTC
TRBJ2-1	many	TRBV20-1	TRBD2	CSARREGNSNEQFF	TGCAGTGCTAGAAGGGAGGGTAATTCCAATGAGCAGTTCTTC
TRBJ2-1	.	TRBV15	TRBD2	CATSRSPKVSGSYNEQFF	TGTGCCACCAGCAGATCGCCCAAAGTTAGCGGGTCCTACAATGAGCAGTTCTTC
TRBJ2-7	many	TRBV18	TRBD2	CASSPGLLYEQYF	TGTGCCAGCTCACCGGGACTACTCTACGAGCAGTACTTC
TRBJ2-1	many	TRBV3-1	TRBD1	CASSQVGQGNEQFF	TGTGCCAGCAGCCAAGTGGGACAGGGAAATGAGCAGTTCTTC
TRBJ2-1	.	TRBV20-1	TRBD2	CSAPDGSGSYNEQFF	TGCAGTGCCCCGGATGGGAGCGGGAGCTACAATGAGCAGTTCTTC
TRBJ2-2	few	TRBV20-1	TRBD1	CSAIDRGDRIGELFF	TGCAGTGCGATCGACAGGGGTGATCGTATCGGGGAGCTGTTTTTT
TRBJ1-5	many	TRBV30	TRBD1	CAWSVRFGTGRTYSNQPQHF	TGTGCCTGGAGTGTACGCTTCGGGACAGGGAGGACTTATAGCAATCAGCCCCAGCATTTT
TRBJ2-1	many	TRBV6-1	TRBD2	CASNSRTSGSYNEQFF	TGTGCCAGCAATTCAAGGACTAGCGGCTCCTACAATGAGCAGTTCTTC
TRBJ1-5	once	TRBV28	.	CASSFGGTGEYNQPQHF	TGTGCCAGCAGTTTTGGAGGTACAGGCGAATACAATCAGCCCCAGCATTTT
TRBJ1-3	.	TRBV5-1	TRBD1	CASSVGTAAGNTIYF	TGCGCCAGCAGCGTCGGGACAGCAGCTGGAAACACCATATATTTT
TRBJ1-1	few	TRBV28	.	CASSLFPEDTEAFF	TGTGCCAGCAGTTTATTCCCCGAGGACACTGAAGCTTTCTTT
TRBJ2-1	few	TRBV7-2	.	CASSPLRTVAGEQFF	TGTGCCAGCAGCCCCCTTAGGACGGTTGCTGGGGAGCAGTTCTTC
TRBJ2-7	many	TRBV27	.	CASSLPGDEQYF	TGTGCCAGCAGTTTACCGGGGGACGAGCAGTACTTC
TRBJ2-7	few	TRBV20-1	.	CSAPLPDASYEQYF	TGCAGTGCCCCATTGCCCGACGCTTCCTACGAGCAGTACTTC
TRBJ1-4	few	TRBV27	.	CASSLLAPGWLATNEKLFF	TGTGCCAGCAGTTTATTGGCGCCGGGGTGGTTGGCAACTAATGAAAAACTGTTTTTT
TRBJ1-5	few	TRBV7-3	.	CASSLRWQIYSNQPQHF	TGTGCCAGCAGCTTACGGTGGCAGATTTATAGCAATCAGCCCCAGCATTTT
TRBJ2-5	many	TRBV2	.	CASSESIRTRQETQYF	TGTGCCAGCAGTGAATCTATTAGGACGAGGCAAGAGACCCAGTACTTC
TRBJ2-7	.	TRBV20-1	TRBD1	CSARDPGQGVYEQYF	TGCAGTGCTAGAGATCCAGGACAGGGGGTGTACGAGCAGTACTTC
TRBJ1-4	.	TRBV12-3/TRBV12-4	.	CASMRSTNEKLFF	TGTGCCAGCATGCGGTCAACTAATGAAAAACTGTTTTTT
TRBJ2-5	few	TRBV6-1	.	CASSEVWGEGETQYF	TGTGCCAGCAGTGAAGTGTGGGGAGAGGGAGAGACCCAGTACTTC
TRBJ2-1	few	TRBV6-5	.	CASSYSPREGEQFF	TGTGCCAGCAGTTACTCGCCGCGGGAAGGGGAGCAGTTCTTC